This is a list of T cell receptor beta chains from one sample in a study of T-cell reconstitution after alpha-beta-depleted transplantation in children. Each CDR3 protein gets one entry after TCRdb re-called the PCR reads with MiXCR. The sample records under 450,000 distinct CDR3 sequences, roughly 16% being singletons. The sample consisted of PBMCs, mostly from graft donor cells, taken 360 days after TCRalphabeta/CD19-depleted stem cell transplant. Source of these receptors: a boy less than two years old who had a stem cell transplant for Wiskott-Aldrich syndrome, so the T cells may come from the graft donor. CDR3s include the opening cysteine and the closing phenylalanine or tryptophan. The D gene is left open where the match is weak. Not all rows give a size; the values are once, few, many and, for expanded clones, a class.

once	TRBV4-3	TRBD2	TRBJ2-1	TGCGCCAGCAGCCGTTTGGGGGGGGATGAGCAGTTCTTC	CASSRLGGDEQFF
many	TRBV3-1	TRBD1	TRBJ2-5	TGTGCCAGCAGTCAATGGGACAGACAAGAGACCCAGTACTTC	CASSQWDRQETQYF
few	TRBV6-1	TRBD2	TRBJ2-1	TGTGCCAGCAGTGAAGTTGGGACTAGCGGGGGGCCCTACAATGAGCAGTTCTTC	CASSEVGTSGGPYNEQFF
few	TRBV29-1	TRBD1	TRBJ2-6	TGCAGCGTTAGAGGGACAGTCTCTGGGGCCAACGTCCTGACTTTC	CSVRGTVSGANVLTF
few	TRBV12-3/TRBV12-4	TRBD1	TRBJ2-2	TGTGCCAGCAGTTTAGTCGGGACAGGCTACACCGGGGAGCTGTTTTTT	CASSLVGTGYTGELFF
few	TRBV12-1	-	TRBJ2-7	TGTGCCAGCAGCGCCTACCTAGCGCAACCCTACGAGCAGTACTTC	CASSAYLAQPYEQYF
-	TRBV10-3	TRBD1	TRBJ2-7	TGTGCCACCCGGGACAGAACCTACGAGCAGTACTTC	CATRDRTYEQYF
few	TRBV28	-	TRBJ2-3	TGTGCCAGAGCAGAGAGGGGAAGGTCCAGCACAGATACGCAGTATTTT	CARAERGRSSTDTQYF
few	TRBV30	-	TRBJ1-2	TGTGCCTGGAGTGTAACCTATGGCTACACCTTC	CAWSVTYGYTF
-	TRBV20-1	TRBD1	TRBJ2-5	TGCAGTGCTAGACCCCTCCAGGGGGCGCGGGAGACCCAGTACTTC	CSARPLQGARETQYF
-	TRBV30	TRBD2	TRBJ2-7	TGTGCCTGGAGTGTACTGCCTAGCGGCGAGCAGTACTTC	CAWSVLPSGEQYF
-	TRBV9	-	TRBJ2-3	TGTGCCAGCAGCGTATCGGGTAGCGGAAACCCTAGCACAGATACGCAGTATTTT	CASSVSGSGNPSTDTQYF
few	TRBV20-1	TRBD2	TRBJ2-2	TGCAGTGCCATTAGCGGGAGCGCGAACACCGGGGAGCTGTTTTTT	CSAISGSANTGELFF
few	TRBV6-5	TRBD2	TRBJ2-2	TGTGCCAGCAGTTCTCCAATCAAACTAGCGGGAGTATCAGGGGAGCTGTTTTTT	CASSSPIKLAGVSGELFF
-	TRBV11-1	TRBD1	TRBJ2-1	TGTGCCAGCAGCTTACCCTCGGCGGCAGGGGGCCTTTACAATGAGCAGTTCTTC	CASSLPSAAGGLYNEQFF
-	TRBV5-1	-	TRBJ1-1	TGCGCCAGCAGCTTGGTACAGGGATTTAACACTGAAGCTTTCTTT	CASSLVQGFNTEAFF
few	TRBV6-1	TRBD1	TRBJ2-6	TGTGCCAGCAGTCGGACAGGAAACCCTGGGGCCAACGTCCTGACTTTC	CASSRTGNPGANVLTF
-	TRBV4-2	TRBD1	TRBJ2-3	TGTGCCAGCAGCCAAGAGGGGACAGGGACAGATACGCAGTATTTT	CASSQEGTGTDTQYF
-	TRBV11-2	-	TRBJ2-1	TGTGCCAGCAGCTTAAAGGGGTGGGTAGCGCTCCTCTACAATGAGCAGTTCTTC	CASSLKGWVALLYNEQFF
few	TRBV9	TRBD1	TRBJ2-3	TGTGCCAGCAGCGGGGAGACAGGGGGCGCGAGGGATACGCAGTATTTT	CASSGETGGARDTQYF
few	TRBV5-1	TRBD1	TRBJ1-2	TGCGCCAGCAGCGCGGACAGGGGGATACGGGGCTACACCTTC	CASSADRGIRGYTF
-	TRBV7-9	TRBD2	TRBJ2-7	TGTGCCAGCAGCACCCGGGAGGCGGACGAGCAGTACTTC	CASSTREADEQYF
-	TRBV27	TRBD1	TRBJ2-3	TGTGCCAGCAGTTTAAAGACAGGGGTGACAGATACGCAGTATTTT	CASSLKTGVTDTQYF
few	TRBV4-3	TRBD2	TRBJ2-3	TGCGCCAGCAGCCAAAACGAGCGGGAGGTCTATACGCAGTATTTT	CASSQNEREVYTQYF
few	TRBV7-2	TRBD1	TRBJ2-7	TGTGCCAGCAGCTCCCAGACAGGGGGCTACGAGCAGTACTTC	CASSSQTGGYEQYF
-	TRBV14	TRBD2	TRBJ2-2	TGTGCCAGCAGCCAACCTAGCGGAACGAACACCGGGGAGCTGTTTTTT	CASSQPSGTNTGELFF
-	TRBV7-9	-	TRBJ1-1	TGTGCCAGCACCACACCGAACACTGAAGCTTTCTTT	CASTTPNTEAFF
-	TRBV15	TRBD1	TRBJ2-5	TGTGCCACCAGCAGAGAGGGGGACAGGGGGCGCCGAGAGACCCAGTACTTC	CATSREGDRGRRETQYF
few	TRBV7-8	TRBD2	TRBJ2-3	TGTGCCAGCAGCTTAAGGTTGAGCAAGCGGGAGTTGATGAGTGATACGCAGTATTTT	CASSLRLSKRELMSDTQYF
few	TRBV7-2	TRBD1	TRBJ2-7	TGTGCCAGCAGCTTGAACAGGGGGCTCGACGAGCAGTACTTC	CASSLNRGLDEQYF
many	TRBV2	-	TRBJ1-6	TGTGCCAGCAACGCAGGGCTCAATTCACCCCTCCACTTT	CASNAGLNSPLHF
-	TRBV15	TRBD2	TRBJ2-1	TGTGCCACCAGCAGGAAACTAGCGGGAGGGTCTTCCTACAATGAGCAGTTCTTC	CATSRKLAGGSSYNEQFF
many	TRBV7-2	-	TRBJ2-5	TGTGCCAGCAGCTCTTGGGGGTACCAAGAGACCCAGTACTTC	CASSSWGYQETQYF
-	TRBV11-2	-	TRBJ2-5	TGTGCCAGCAGCTTAGTTTTGGGGATCTGGGAGACCCAGTACTTC	CASSLVLGIWETQYF
-	TRBV28	TRBD1	TRBJ2-4	TGTGCCAGCAGTCTTAACCGGGACAGGGGGCGCGAACGGTCCAAAAACATTCAGTACTTC	CASSLNRDRGRERSKNIQYF
few	TRBV5-1	-	TRBJ1-2	TGCGCCAGCAGCTTATTAGGATCGCTTGCCTATGGCTACACCTTC	CASSLLGSLAYGYTF
-	TRBV28	TRBD1	TRBJ2-4	TGTGCCAGCAGTTTAGGGTTCGGCAGGGGGGCCAAAAACATTCAGTACTTC	CASSLGFGRGAKNIQYF
few	TRBV29-1	TRBD1	TRBJ2-1	TGCAGCGTTGCAACAGGGGGCCTCAATGAGCAGTTCTTC	CSVATGGLNEQFF
-	TRBV11-2	-	TRBJ2-1	TGTGCCAGCAGCACCCGACTTCCATTAGCAAATGAGCAGTTCTTC	CASSTRLPLANEQFF
few	TRBV20-1	-	TRBJ2-1	TGCAGTGCCCCCACGCGGGGCGGACCCACCTACAATGAGCAGTTCTTC	CSAPTRGGPTYNEQFF
-	TRBV5-1	-	TRBJ2-1	TGCGCCAGCAGTGGGAGGGGGCCCCTTGTGGACAATGAGCAGTTCTTC	CASSGRGPLVDNEQFF
-	TRBV5-1	TRBD1	TRBJ1-6	TGCGCCAGCACCTGGTCCCCGGGGACAGGTCCCAATTCACCCCTCCACTTT	CASTWSPGTGPNSPLHF
few	TRBV5-1	-	TRBJ2-7	TGCGCCAGCAGCCAAACAGGGAAAAAAAGCTACGAGCAGTACTTC	CASSQTGKKSYEQYF
few	TRBV7-9	TRBD2	TRBJ2-1	TGTGCCAGCAGCTTACGGGGGGAATGGAATGAGCAGTTCTTC	CASSLRGEWNEQFF
-	TRBV9	TRBD2	TRBJ2-7	TGTGCCAGCTCAGTTAGCGGGACGTGGGACGAGCAGTACTTC	CASSVSGTWDEQYF
few	TRBV6-2/TRBV6-3	-	TRBJ2-7	TGTGCCAGCAGTTACTCGAGTTCGCCATACGAGCAGTACTTC	CASSYSSSPYEQYF
-	TRBV6-1	-	TRBJ2-3	TGTGCCAGCAGTGAAGCGCTTCATGGCAGTTCCATTCGCACAGATACGCAGTATTTT	CASSEALHGSSIRTDTQYF
-	TRBV29-1	TRBD1	TRBJ2-7	TGCAGCGTTCGACAGGGTTTAGGCGAGCAGTACTTC	CSVRQGLGEQYF
few	TRBV28	-	TRBJ2-1	TGTGCCAGCAGTTTAACTGGGGGTACCCCACCCCTGTCCACACCCTACAATGAGCAGTTCTTC	CASSLTGGTPPLSTPYNEQFF
-	TRBV28	TRBD2	TRBJ2-3	TGTGCCAGCAGGATAGCGGGGGCTCGATGGTCGCAGTATTTT	CASRIAGARWSQYF
-	TRBV11-2	-	TRBJ2-4	TGTGCCAGCAGCTTTTTAGGGATAGCCAAAAACATTCAGTACTTC	CASSFLGIAKNIQYF
-	TRBV25-1	TRBD1	TRBJ1-2	TGTGCCAGCCAAAGGACAGGGGGCGCGGATGGCTACACCTTC	CASQRTGGADGYTF
-	TRBV7-2	-	TRBJ2-5	TGTGCCAGCACCCCAGGGTGGGAGGGGGCAGGGGAGACCCAGTACTTC	CASTPGWEGAGETQYF
-	TRBV5-1	-	TRBJ2-2	TGCGCCAGCAGCTTGGTCGCGACAACCCACACCGGGGAGCTGTTTTTT	CASSLVATTHTGELFF
few	TRBV18	-	TRBJ2-7	TGTGCCAGCTCACCAAGGCAGGGGGGTACCTACGAGCAGTACTTC	CASSPRQGGTYEQYF